This T cell receptor beta chain was captured by sequencing in a study of blood T cells in healthy people across ages. Overall study findings and caveats: It was found that TCR beta diversity correlated strongly with the percentage of naive T cells. Leaving the PBMCs unsorted stopped any conclusive comparison of naive versus antigen-experienced cells.

Each individual donor underwent a draw of approximately 10 milliliters of peripheral blood. After removal of 10 bases from V and 5 bases from J, the junction contained 16 bases not matched to a gene. This CDR3 is 16 amino acids long. Sample-barcoded 5' priming and a J-beta primer mix drove a second PCR of 7 to 11 cycles. Every cDNA molecule bore a tag from a template-switch adaptor containing 12 random nucleotides. MiXCR, applied by TCRdb to the 5' RACE reads, yields one record per CDR3 protein. This table has around 1.5 million distinct CDR3 sequences, 42% appearing once. This clonotype was recorded a few times. Its specificity is not known.

The chain employs TRBV12-3 or TRBV12-4 and TRBJ2-3; 9 bases agree with TRBD2. The sequenced sample consisted of blood. The sequence was obtained from a woman younger than 35 in good health. For the CDR3, the DNA is TGTGCCACACTCCGCCCCGCGGGGGGGGGTGAAGATACGCAGTATTTT. It yields the protein CATLRPAGGGEDTQYF.